The 21 T cell receptor beta chains in this list originate from one sample, sequenced in a study of blood T cell repertoires in COVID-19. The table came from immunoSEQ multiplex PCR; TCRdb's copy has only in-frame clones and leaves some out. The sample shows around 99,000 clones, around nine tenths of them seen only once. Input material: peripheral blood. Source of these receptors: a woman aged 25 to 39 with acute or convalescent COVID-19.

This chain joins TRBV12-5 and TRBJ2-6; the D is unclear. The CDR3 totals 14 residues. The V end was cut by 9 bases, the J end by 0 bases, with 9 bases between. The germline V gene has CDR1 LGHNT and CDR2 FRNRAP. The CDR3 DNA reads TGTGCTAGCGCAACAAACTCTGGGGCCAACGTCCTGACTTTC. Protein sequence: CASATNSGANVLTF.

The V gene is TRBV6-1, the J gene TRBJ2-7; 11 positions match TRBD2. V lost 1 base and J lost 4; bases outside the gene matches: 3. Per germline, CDR1 MNHNS and CDR2 SASEGT. This CDR3 is built from 15 residues. Written as DNA, the CDR3 is TGTGCCAGCAGTGAAGAGGTAGCGGGAGGGTACGAGCAGTACTTC. Protein: CASSEEVAGGYEQYF.

The J gene is TRBJ1-3, the V gene TRBV29-1; D might be TRBD1 (6 bases). V was pared by 4 bases and J by 4 bases, with 14 bases between. Per germline, CDR1 SQVTM and CDR2 ANQGSEA. The CDR3 is 14 amino acids. The DNA of the CDR3 is TGCAGCGTTGGCGAGCAGGGGTGGGGAAACACCATATATTTT. This encodes CSVGEQGWGNTIYF. Filled out from reference TRBV29-1 and TRBJ1-3, the complete variable domain reads SAVISQKPSRDICQRGTSLTIQCQVDSQVTMMFWYRQQPGQSLTLIATANQGSEATYESGFVIDKFPISRPNLTFSTLTVSNMSPEDSSIYLCSVGEQGWGNTIYFGEGSWLTVV.

V gene TRBV6-5 combines with J gene TRBJ1-1; D is undetermined. This CDR3 contains 15 residues. V dropped 5 bases and J dropped 0 bases, with 13 bases sitting between them. Germline CDR1 is MNHEY and CDR2 is SVGAGI. The DNA of the CDR3 is TGTGCCAGCAGTCCATCCGGCAGCGTGAACACTGAAGCTTTCTTT. Its protein product is CASSPSGSVNTEAFF.

The V call is TRBV4-1, the J call TRBJ1-2, with D tentatively TRBD1 (6 bases). V lost 0 bases to trimming and J lost 5 bases, with 13 bases between them. The CDR3 runs 15 residues. Germline CDR1 MGHRA, CDR2 YSYEKL. The CDR3 nucleotides are TGCGCCAGCAGCCAAGAGGGCAGGGGATCGTATGGCTACACCTTC. It encodes CASSQEGRGSYGYTF.

This clone was recorded once. The rearrangement links TRBV3-1 (or the pseudogene TRBV3-2) to TRBJ2-6; TRBD1 is a possible D gene (6 bases). Per germline, CDR1 LGHDT and CDR2 YNNKEL (reference sequence). CDR3 size: 14 residues. V lost 3 bases and J lost 4, with 7 bases in between. In DNA, the CDR3 is TGTGCCAGCAGCCAGGGGGCGGGGGCCAACGTCCTGACTTTC. Its protein product is CASSQGAGANVLTF.

There are a few counts of this clone. The chain employs TRBV11-2 and TRBJ2-7; 8 bases fit TRBD1. The germline V gene has CDR1 SGHAT and CDR2 FQNNGV. V shed 5 bases and J 5 bases; nucleotides not matched to a gene: 8. The CDR3 is 14 amino acids. Written as DNA, the CDR3 is TGTGCCAGCAGCCCATGGACAGGGTGGAACGAGCAGTACTTC. Protein product: CASSPWTGWNEQYF.

The chain carries TRBV3-1 (or the pseudogene TRBV3-2) and TRBJ1-2; perhaps TRBD1 as D (5 bases). Trimming removed 0 bases from V and 8 bases from J, with 13 bases in between. CDR1 LGHDT and CDR2 YNNKEL come from the germline V gene (reference sequence). There are 14 residues in the CDR3. The CDR3, as DNA: TGTGCCAGCAGCCAAGATGGAGGGGTCCGGGGCTACACCTTC. It codes for CASSQDGGVRGYTF.

This chain connects TRBV19 to TRBJ2-1; 8 bases line up with TRBD2. This CDR3 spans 19 amino acids. Germline CDR1 and CDR2: LNHDA and SQIVND (reference sequence). J lost 4 bases, V lost 5 bases, and 19 bases had no gene match. The CDR3 nucleotides read TGTGCCAGTAGTCCGACGGTCGCCCAGGAAGCGGGAGCTTACAATGAGCAGTTCTTC. This encodes CASSPTVAQEAGAYNEQFF.

J is TRBJ2-1 and V is TRBV19; TRBD2 matches 9 bases. This CDR3 contains 15 residues. J was trimmed by 6 bases and V by 3 bases; bases with no gene match: 6. The V gene's germline CDR1 is LNHDA and CDR2 SQIVND (reference sequence). The DNA for the CDR3 is TGTGCCAGTAGTATTAGCGGGAGCAACCCCAATGAGCAGTTCTTC. It specifies CASSISGSNPNEQFF. Complete variable domain (other parts from reference TRBV19 and TRBJ2-1): DGGITQSPKYLFRKEGQNVTLSCEQNLNHDAMYWYRQDPGQGLRLIYYSQIVNDFQKGDIAEGYSVSREKKESFPLTVTSAQKNPTAFYLCASSISGSNPNEQFFGPGTRLTVL.

The chain links TRBV6-5 to TRBJ2-1, with TRBD2 matching 10 bases. CDR1 is MNHEY and CDR2 is SVGAGI in the germline V gene. Trimming at V came to 6 bases and at J to 3 bases, leaving 5 bases not matched to a gene. The CDR3 spans 15 residues. The CDR3 nucleotides read TGTGCCAGCAGCCGGACTAGCGGACTCTACAATGAGCAGTTCTTC. It yields the protein CASSRTSGLYNEQFF.

The chain employs TRBV5-1 and TRBJ1-4; D unclear. The V end lost 0 bases, the J end lost 3 bases, and 6 bases lay between the germline ends. Germline-derived CDR1 and CDR2 are SGHRS and YFSETQ. This CDR3 region has 14 residues. This chain's CDR3 is CASSLGSSNEKLFF. CDR3 bases: TGCGCCAGCAGCTTGGGCAGTTCTAATGAAAAACTGTTTTTT.

V and J are TRBV7-9 and TRBJ2-2, with 8 bases that match TRBD2. The CDR3 extends over 15 amino acids. After removal of 5 bases from V and 1 base from J, the junction contained 3 bases not matched to a gene. Looked up from germline, CDR1 is SEHNR and CDR2 is FQNEAQ (reference sequence). The CDR3 nucleotides are TGTGCCAGCAGCCAGACTAGCGTGAACACCGGGGAGCTGTTTTTT. Its translation is CASSQTSVNTGELFF.

V gene TRBV5-5 combines with J gene TRBJ1-2; no definite D call. CDR1 and CDR2 from the germline V gene are SGHKS and YYEKEE (reference sequence). This CDR3 spans 11 amino acids. The V and J ends lost 4 bases and 8 bases respectively, with 9 bases between them. In DNA, the CDR3 is TGTGCCAGCAGCCCAAACATCGGCTACACCTTC. Residues: CASSPNIGYTF.

This clone was observed once. The chain couples TRBV19 to TRBJ2-2, with a weak D call TRBD2 (5 bases). The germline V and J ends were trimmed by 4 bases and 7 bases, with 10 bases remaining between them. From germline, CDR1 is LNHDA and CDR2 SQIVND (reference sequence). This CDR3 has 13 amino acids. The DNA of the CDR3 is TGTGCCAGTAGTACCTACGGGGACGGGGAGCTGTTTTTT. It codes for CASSTYGDGELFF.

V is TRBV14 and J is TRBJ2-7, with no clear D. V was pared by 0 bases and J by 5 bases, with 8 bases between. The germline V gene has CDR1 SGHDN and CDR2 FVKESK. This CDR3 contains 13 residues. The CDR3 protein is CASSQDLLDEQYF. The CDR3 DNA reads as TGTGCCAGCAGCCAAGACCTTCTCGACGAGCAGTACTTC.

The CDR3 nucleotides read TGTGCCAGCAGCTTGTTGGGGACAGCCTTTTCCTACAATGAGCAGTTCTTC. This codes for CASSLLGTAFSYNEQFF. This rearrangement joins TRBV5-5 to TRBJ2-1, with TRBD1 identical over 7 bases. Germline V gene data show CDR1 as SGHKS and CDR2 as YYEKEE (reference sequence). The junction had 8 bases not matched to a gene; V was cut back by 1 base and J by 1 base. CDR3 size: 17 residues. The entire variable domain, with the rest obtained from reference TRBV5-5 and TRBJ2-1, is as follows: DAGVTQSPTHLIKTRGQQVTLRCSPISGHKSVSWYQQVLGQGPQFIFQYYEKEERGRGNFPDRFSARQFPNYSSELNVNALLLGDSALYLCASSLLGTAFSYNEQFFGPGTRLTVL.

This rearrangement joins TRBV6-6 to TRBJ1-1; unclear D gene. The CDR3 is 14 residues long. In germline, CDR1 is MNHNY, CDR2 SVGAGI (reference sequence). Trimming removed 6 bases at V and 6 bases at J, with 17 bases between. This CDR3 reads CASRKDLGSAEAFF. DNA of the CDR3: TGTGCCAGCAGGAAGGACTTAGGGAGCGCTGAAGCTTTCTTT.

The chain couples TRBV4-1 to TRBJ1-5; possibly TRBD1 for D (6 bases). CDR3 size: 18 residues. Germline V CDR1 and CDR2: MGHRA, YSYEKL. V dropped 2 bases and J dropped 2 bases, with 19 bases sitting between them. This CDR3 reads CASSQLPRTGGGNQPQHF. The CDR3 nucleotides read TGCGCCAGCAGCCAATTACCCCGGACGGGGGGCGGCAATCAGCCCCAGCATTTT.

The chain couples TRBV19 to TRBJ2-3; 8 bases align to TRBD2. The CDR3 is made up of 16 amino acids. Germline trimming cut 6 bases from V and 3 bases from J; bases unmatched to any gene: 11. CDR1 is LNHDA and CDR2 is SQIVND in the germline V gene (reference sequence). This CDR3 reads CASSSKRERGTDTQYF. The CDR3 nucleotides are TGTGCCAGTAGCTCCAAGCGGGAGAGGGGGACAGATACGCAGTATTTT.

CDR3 protein: CASSDIRFSNQPQHF. CDR3 nucleotide sequence: TGTGCCAGCAGTGACATACGGTTTAGCAATCAGCCCCAGCATTTT. V gene TRBV6-4 combines with J gene TRBJ1-5; no clear D gene. The CDR3 totals 15 residues. V was clipped by 2 bases and J by 0 bases, with 8 bases between them. CDR1 and CDR2 (germline): MRHNA, SNTAGT.